The 8 T cell receptor beta chains reported below all come from one sample, sequenced in a study of shared clonotypes between healthy human individuals (dated by TCRdb to about 2020). Libraries were constructed by the immunoSEQ multiplex PCR assay. TCRdb carries this immuneACCESS record with in-frame sequences only. Its versions omit some clonotypes, under half of them owing to an unresolved V gene in the studies checked, with the rest unexplained. The sample has about a million clones on record, roughly 80% of them singletons. The ten largest clones represent 0.7% to 0.95% of the sample. The sample taken for sequencing was memory CD4+ T cells from PBMCs. Per the publication, the cell subset or site label means: CD45RA-negative fraction. The receptors come from a man aged 18 to 29 in good health. Some clones in this sample may be carry-over from other donors' samples.

The V call is TRBV11-2, the J call TRBJ1-2, with a possible D match to TRBD1 (6 bases). Germline CDR1 is SGHAT and CDR2 is FQNNGV. V lost 6 bases and J lost 0, with 20 bases in between. The CDR3 runs 17 residues. This CDR3 is CASRGRDKITTNYGYTF. DNA of the CDR3: TGTGCCAGCAGGGGCCGGGACAAGATAACCACTAACTATGGCTACACCTTC.

This sequence joins TRBV10-2 and TRBJ1-3, with a possible D match to TRBD1 (5 bases). The CDR3 is 19 residues long. CDR1 is WSHSY and CDR2 is SAAADI in the germline V gene. V was pared by 3 bases and J by 2 bases, with 23 bases between. The CDR3 region has the DNA TGCGCCAGCAGTGATGTCCCTGGCAGGGCATCGTTCGCTGGAAACACCATATATTTT. Its translation is CASSDVPGRASFAGNTIYF.

CDR3 in DNA: TGTGCCAGCAGTGGGCGAACCGGGGAGCTGTTTTTT. Translating gives CASSGRTGELFF. The rearrangement links TRBV9 to TRBJ2-2; D unresolved. Trimming pared 5 bases from V and 5 bases from J, leaving 7 bases between. CDR1 and CDR2 (germline): SGDLS, YYNGEE. The length of the CDR3 is 12 residues.

This clone was seen a few times. The chain couples TRBV19 to TRBJ1-5; TRBD1 matches 7 bases. The CDR3 loop spans 16 amino acids. Per germline, CDR1 LNHDA and CDR2 SQIVND (reference sequence). The ends lost 6 bases at V and 1 base at J; junction bases unmatched: 9. This CDR3 is CASRPDRAWSNQPQHF. The CDR3 DNA is TGTGCCAGTAGGCCCGACAGGGCGTGGAGCAATCAGCCCCAGCATTTT.

The CDR3 reads CASNIQMAYEQYF. CDR3 DNA sequence: TGTGCCAGCAACATACAGATGGCCTACGAGCAGTACTTC. The V and J genes are TRBV28 and TRBJ2-7, with no clear D. Germline V gives CDR1 MDHEN, CDR2 SYDVKM. V gave up 7 bases and J gave up 2 bases, with 12 bases separating them. The CDR3 consists of 13 residues.

The V and J genes are TRBV11-3 and TRBJ2-5; 9 bases are shared with TRBD2. The V and J ends lost 5 bases and 5 bases, in that order; junction bases with no gene match: 12. CDR3 length: 16 residues. Germline CDR1 SGHNT, CDR2 YENEEA. CDR3 sequence reads: CASSIRLAGTGETQYF. CDR3 in DNA: TGTGCCAGCAGCATCCGGCTAGCGGGAACGGGCGAGACCCAGTACTTC.

V usage is TRBV5-1 and J usage is TRBJ1-1; D is uncertain. CDR1 and CDR2 (germline): SGHRS, YFSETQ. V lost 2 bases and J lost 7, with 6 bases in between. The CDR3 contains 11 residues. This CDR3 reads CASSFYGEAFF. In DNA form, the CDR3 reads TGCGCCAGCAGCTTTTATGGTGAAGCTTTCTTT.

This chain joins TRBV5-4 and TRBJ1-4; D remains ambiguous. Germline CDR1 reads SGHNT; CDR2 reads YYREEE (reference sequence). The CDR3 length is 15 residues. Trimming pared 4 bases from V and 4 bases from J, leaving 14 bases between. CDR3 amino acids: CASSRDVGLNEKLFF. CDR3 nucleotides: TGTGCCAGCAGCAGGGATGTCGGGCTTAATGAAAAACTGTTTTTT.